This T cell receptor (beta chain) was sequenced for a study of beta chain features in type 1 diabetes. Purity exceeding 98% was reached by all sorted populations. Of the isolated RNA, all was reverse transcribed, and so the sequenced material was expressed TCRB transcripts. Sequencing used immunoSEQ multiplex PCR; TCRdb keeps in-frame clones, though not all of them. The sample has 350,000 to 450,000 clones; around 14% are singletons. V gave up 1 base and J gave up 7 bases, with 5 bases separating them. This CDR3 is built from 11 residues. Germline-derived CDR1 and CDR2 are SGHNT and YYREEE (reference sequence).

This clonotype originated in a young man in good health. The chain is built from TRBV5-4 and TRBJ1-2; the D gene is possibly TRBD1 (5 bases). The sample taken for sequencing was naive CD4+ T cells from blood. In DNA, the CDR3 is TGTGCCAGCAGCTTGCAGGGTGGCTACACCTTC. Protein sequence: CASSLQGGYTF.